This entry lists 23 T cell receptor beta chains sequenced from one sample in a study of blood T cell repertoires in COVID-19. Measured with immunoSEQ multiplex PCR; TCRdb has only the in-frame clones, and not every one. The table lists some 50,000 clones, approximately 80% of them singletons, with roughly 50% in the top ten. The sequenced sample consisted of peripheral blood. These receptors were collected from a man between 65 and 85 years old with acute or convalescent COVID-19.

The CDR3 loop is CASSKGTVTDTQYF. DNA for the CDR3: TGTGCCAGTAGTAAGGGGACAGTCACAGATACGCAGTATTTT. This rearrangement joins TRBV19 to TRBJ2-3, with 7 bases that match TRBD1. The CDR3 contains 14 residues. Trimming took 4 bases from V and 2 from J; bases not matched to a gene: 3. CDR1 is LNHDA and CDR2 is SQIVND in the germline V gene (reference sequence).

The chain has TRBV15 and TRBJ2-1; 9 bases map to TRBD2. CDR1 and CDR2 (germline): LNHNV, YYDKDF (reference sequence). The CDR3 sequence is 16 residues long. V trimming: 0 bases; J trimming: 7 bases; junction bases outside the gene matches: 7. The CDR3 DNA is TGTGCCACCAGCAGAGATCGGCGGGAGGGCCGAAATGAGCAGTTCTTC. This gives the protein CATSRDRREGRNEQFF.

The chain links TRBV7-2 to TRBJ2-7, with D possibly TRBD1 on 6 matching bases. Trimming left V 5 bases short and J 4 bases short, with 18 bases between. CDR1 and CDR2 (germline): SGHTA, FQGNSA. CDR3 length: 15 amino acids. CDR3 nucleotide sequence: TGTGCCAGCAGCCTTGGAGAAGGGACACTGTACGAGCAGTACTTC. It yields the protein CASSLGEGTLYEQYF.

The chain is built from TRBV5-1 and TRBJ2-1; D may be TRBD1 (5 bases). Germline loops: CDR1 SGHRS, CDR2 YFSETQ. V gave up 0 bases and J gave up 0 bases, with 10 bases separating them. The CDR3 is 16 amino acids. The CDR3 here is CASSLEGQSSYNEQFF. The CDR3 bases are TGCGCCAGCAGCTTGGAGGGGCAAAGCTCCTACAATGAGCAGTTCTTC.

The chain couples TRBV5-1 to TRBJ2-2; 9 nucleotides line up with TRBD1. The CDR3 runs 17 residues. Germline V CDR1 and CDR2: SGHRS, YFSETQ. Trimming removed 2 bases from V and 1 base from J; junction bases left unmatched: 6. As DNA, the CDR3 is TGCGCCAGCAGCTTTCCCGGGACAGGGATGAACACCGGGGAGCTGTTTTTT. It encodes CASSFPGTGMNTGELFF.

In this sample, this clone turned up a few times. This rearrangement joins TRBV7-6 to TRBJ2-1, with 12 bases lining up with TRBD2. CDR1 is SGHVS, CDR2 FNYEAQ, per germline. The V gene end was trimmed by 2 bases and the J gene end by 7 bases; junction bases not matched to a gene: 6. CDR3 length equals 16 residues. In DNA form, the CDR3 reads TGTGCCAGCAGCTTAACACTAGCGGGAGGAGGAAATGAGCAGTTCTTC. Its translation is CASSLTLAGGGNEQFF.

This clone is a singleton in its sample. The gene calls are TRBV6-1 and TRBJ1-2; no firm D call. Germline CDR1 MNHNS, CDR2 SASEGT. The V and J ends lost 2 bases and 4 bases respectively, with 14 bases between them. The CDR3 loop spans 15 amino acids. The CDR3, as DNA: TGTGCCAGCAGTGAATCCGTAGTCGATGCCTATGGCTACACCTTC. Its translation is CASSESVVDAYGYTF.

J is TRBJ2-5 and V is TRBV11-2; D might be TRBD2 (5 bases). Germline-derived CDR1 and CDR2 are SGHAT and FQNNGV. The V and J ends lost 5 bases and 2 bases respectively, with 21 bases between them. This CDR3 spans 17 amino acids. CDR3 nucleotide sequence: TGTGCCAGCAGCGCCTATAACCCGGACTGGACTCAAGAGACCCAGTACTTC. Amino acid sequence: CASSAYNPDWTQETQYF.

This chain uses TRBV7-9 with TRBJ1-1; 10 nucleotides agree with TRBD1. The CDR3 length is 13 residues. Unmatched junction bases numbered 8, after V lost 5 bases and J lost 11 bases. Germline V gene sequence: CDR1 SEHNR, CDR2 FQNEAQ (reference sequence). CDR3 sequence reads: CASSQTGGGFAFF. CDR3 nucleotide sequence: TGTGCCAGCAGCCAGACAGGGGGCGGGTTCGCTTTCTTT.

This sequence joins TRBV11-3 and TRBJ2-7; 7 bases agree with TRBD2. With 1 base clipped from V and 3 bases from J, the junction kept 6 bases outside the gene matches. CDR3 size: 15 residues. Germline-derived CDR1 and CDR2 are SGHNT and YENEEA. In DNA form, the CDR3 reads TGTGCCAGCAGCTTAGCGGCGGGGGAGGACTACGAGCAGTACTTC. Its translation: CASSLAAGEDYEQYF.

The chain recombines TRBV9 with TRBJ1-4; D not certain. Trimming removed 1 base at V and 2 bases at J, with 12 bases between. This CDR3 is 16 amino acids long. Germline V gene data show CDR1 as SGDLS and CDR2 as YYNGEE. The CDR3, as DNA: TGTGCCAGCAGCGTATCTCCGCAACGGACTAATGAAAAACTGTTTTTT. Amino acids: CASSVSPQRTNEKLFF.

The chain combines TRBV3-1 (or the pseudogene TRBV3-2) with TRBJ1-1, with a weak D call TRBD1 (5 bases). The CDR3 spans 14 residues. Per germline, CDR1 LGHDT and CDR2 YNNKEL (reference sequence). V was pared by 0 bases and J by 4 bases, with 9 bases between. The CDR3 is CASSQEPGGTEAFF. CDR3 coding DNA: TGTGCCAGCAGCCAAGAACCGGGGGGCACTGAAGCTTTCTTT.

The chain employs TRBV5-6 and TRBJ2-3; D not certain. V lost 7 bases to trimming and J lost 2 bases, with 17 bases between them. The CDR3 sequence is 15 residues long. The germline V gene has CDR1 SGHDT and CDR2 YYEEEE. DNA for the CDR3: TGTGCCAGCTTTTCGATGTTAGAAATCACAGATACGCAGTATTTT. Residues: CASFSMLEITDTQYF. Drawing the rest from reference TRBV5-6 and TRBJ2-3, the complete variable domain is DAGVTQSPTHLIKTRGQQVTLRCSPKSGHDTVSWYQQALGQGPQFIFQYYEEEERQRGNFPDRFSGHQFPNYSSELNVNALLLGDSALYLCASFSMLEITDTQYFGPGTRLTVL.

This clone was counted a few times. The chain employs TRBV5-5 and TRBJ1-4; D unclear. This CDR3 is 14 amino acids long. In germline, CDR1 is SGHKS, CDR2 YYEKEE (reference sequence). Trimming pared 0 bases from V and 7 bases from J, leaving 10 bases between. CDR3 in DNA: TGTGCCAGCAGCTTGGGTTTCGCGGGTGAAAAACTGTTTTTT. Amino acid sequence: CASSLGFAGEKLFF.

The chain has TRBV6-5 and TRBJ2-1; 7 bases line up with TRBD1. With 8 bases clipped from V and 6 bases from J, the junction kept 7 bases outside the gene matches. Germline loops: CDR1 MNHEY, CDR2 SVGAGI. The CDR3 covers 13 residues. Here the CDR3 DNA reads TGTGCCAGCCCTAGGGGGCTCAGCAATGAGCAGTTCTTC. This translates into CASPRGLSNEQFF.

The chain couples TRBV6-5 to TRBJ2-3; TRBD2 is a possible D gene (6 bases). This CDR3 is built from 14 residues. The germline gives CDR1 MNHEY, CDR2 SVGAGI. V was shortened by 6 bases and J by 2 bases, with 12 bases between the two germline ends. CDR3 sequence reads: CASSTGLHTDTQYF. The CDR3 DNA reads TGTGCCAGCAGCACGGGACTCCACACAGATACGCAGTATTTT.

The rearrangement joins TRBV4-1 to TRBJ2-1; 9 nucleotides agree with TRBD1. With 1 base clipped from V and 10 bases from J, the junction kept 5 bases outside the gene matches. This CDR3 contains 14 residues. Germline CDR1 MGHRA, CDR2 YSYEKL. CDR3 sequence: CASSQGQGVREQFF. The CDR3 DNA follows: TGCGCCAGCAGCCAAGGACAGGGGGTCCGAGAGCAGTTCTTC.

This clone occurred a few times. This sequence joins TRBV7-9 and TRBJ2-1, with 7 bases that match TRBD1. The CDR3 has 12 residues. Germline trimming cut 5 bases from V and 13 bases from J; bases unmatched to any gene: 8. Germline lookup yields CDR1 SEHNR and CDR2 FQNEAQ (reference sequence). CDR3: CASSTHRGGQFF. DNA of the CDR3: TGTGCCAGCAGCACCCACAGGGGTGGTCAGTTCTTC.

V gene TRBV4-3 combines with J gene TRBJ1-1, with D possibly TRBD1 on 5 matching bases. Germline V gene lookup returns CDR1 LGHNA and CDR2 YSLEER. The V gene lost 0 bases and the J gene lost 3 bases, with 11 bases spanning the gap. The CDR3 spans 15 residues. The CDR3 reads CASSQDGGGDTEAFF. CDR3 bases: TGCGCCAGCAGCCAAGATGGTGGGGGGGACACTGAAGCTTTCTTT.

V and J are TRBV9 and TRBJ1-6, with D possibly matching TRBD1 (5 bases). Germline assignment: CDR1 SGDLS and CDR2 YYNGEE. The germline V and J ends were trimmed by 10 bases and 3 bases, with 14 bases remaining between them. The CDR3 sequence is 14 residues long. The CDR3 sequence: CAGNQGNYNSPLHF. CDR3 bases: TGTGCCGGCAACCAGGGAAACTATAATTCACCCCTCCACTTT.

V is TRBV18 and J is TRBJ1-5, with D maybe TRBD1 (6 bases). Deletions cut 5 bases from V and 2 bases from J, with 13 bases between. Germline lookup yields CDR1 KGHSH and CDR2 LQKENI. CDR3 length: 15 residues. CDR3 loop: CASSRGGNGNQPQHF. The CDR3 bases are TGTGCCAGCTCAAGAGGGGGAAACGGCAATCAGCCCCAGCATTTT.

This sequence joins TRBV2 and TRBJ1-2; D is unresolved. CDR1 is SNHLY, CDR2 FYNNEI, per germline. The CDR3 covers 11 residues. Trimming removed 5 bases at V and 8 bases at J, with 9 bases between. CDR3 DNA: TGTGCCAGCAGTCCAACGGTCGGCTACACCTTC. Protein product: CASSPTVGYTF.

This rearrangement joins TRBV4-1 to TRBJ1-3; no clear D gene. The CDR3 runs to 15 residues. V gave up 0 bases and J gave up 2 bases, with 8 bases separating them. Germline CDR1 and CDR2: MGHRA and YSYEKL. The CDR3 here is CASSQDPVPGNTIYF. Here the CDR3 DNA reads TGCGCCAGCAGCCAAGATCCCGTCCCTGGAAACACCATATATTTT.